This T cell receptor (beta chain) appears in the sequencing data of a study of T-cell memory formation after mild COVID-19. Whole-study results and caveats: Later expanders leaned CD4+, whereas day 15 to 85 contracting clones were balanced CD4/CD8. The main location of contracting CD4+ clones was CM and EM, and that of contracting CD8+ clones was EMRA. Certain responding clones were present in pre-infection memory, suggesting participation of cross-reactive memory.

CDR3 length: 14 residues. TCRdb re-called the 5' RACE reads with MiXCR, one entry per CDR3 protein. The data contain hundreds of thousands of distinct CDR3 sequences, around 27% of them singletons. A few counts support this clonotype. The antigen remains undetermined. The clonotype comes from an adult woman who had mild COVID-19 (a few samples of this study predate the infection). Cell type and time point are not known. The V call is TRBV21-1, the J call TRBJ1-6; the table calls TRBD1, which could not be checked here. TRBV21-1 is annotated as a pseudogene. The sample comprised PBMCs or a T cell subset sorted from them (not recorded which). CDR3 amino acids: CASRGDRGSSPLHF. The DNA for the CDR3 is TGTGCCAGCAGGGGAGACAGGGGGAGCTCACCCCTCCACTTT.